The text below deals with one TCR beta chain. The sample originates from a study of blood T cell repertoires in COVID-19. Study at large: The origin of the acute and convalescent COVID-19 samples was the United States, Italy and Spain. In each case, the material was cDNA or gDNA derived from T cells, B-cell-depleted T cells, or PBMCs.

Per the original methods: How many nucleated cells were present was estimated from reference gene primer amplification. Libraries were prepared by immunoSEQ multiplex PCR; TCRdb keeps only in-frame clonotypes and omits some of them. V and J calls and clone size come straight from that table; D and trimming were deduced from the DNA. This sample yields 60,000 to 90,000 clones, of which around nine tenths are seen a single time; less than 0.85% belongs to the top ten. This CDR3 region has 18 residues. Germline trimming cut 4 bases from V and 4 bases from J; bases unmatched to any gene: 10. The V gene's germline CDR1 is SGHRS and CDR2 YFSETQ.

The sequencing sample was made of peripheral blood. This receptor was obtained from a woman of 80 years or more with acute or convalescent COVID-19. This chain uses TRBV5-1 with TRBJ2-3; 15 positions agree with TRBD2. This CDR3 is CASSLGLAGGYQADTQYF. In DNA form, the CDR3 reads TGCGCCAGCAGCCTCGGACTAGCGGGGGGGTATCAGGCAGATACGCAGTATTTT.